A selection of T cell receptor beta chains follows, all from one sample in a study of T-cell memory formation after mild COVID-19. MiXCR, applied by TCRdb to the 5' RACE reads, yields one record per CDR3 protein. The table has fewer than 250,000 distinct CDR3 sequences, around 25% seen once. Sequences were obtained from PBMCs or a T cell subset sorted from them (not recorded which). These receptor sequences come from an adult woman who had mild COVID-19 (a few samples of this study predate the infection). Cell type and time point are not known. The CDR3 runs from the conserved cysteine through the conserved F or W.

v_gene,j_gene,CDR3aa
TRBV6-6,TRBJ2-5,CASSSSFTSVGKETQYF
TRBV7-9,TRBJ1-1,CASSLGFGNTEAFF
TRBV20-1,TRBJ1-5,CSARGGRSNQPQHF
TRBV7-6,TRBJ2-7,CASSPGLAPYEQYF
TRBV24-1,TRBJ1-2,CATSESGTRYGYTF
TRBV20-1,TRBJ2-3,CSATSGAASTDTQYF
TRBV4-2,TRBJ2-7,CASSHATEAGYEQYF
TRBV14,TRBJ2-7,CASSLGGEQYF
TRBV5-1,TRBJ2-3,CASSSAVGTDTQYF
TRBV20-1,TRBJ1-1,CSARGPGAATEAFF
TRBV18,TRBJ2-7,CASSPNPRGGSYWEQYF
TRBV2,TRBJ2-2,CASSVEGAVSTGELFF
TRBV30,TRBJ2-7,CAWSARYEQYF
TRBV6-6,TRBJ2-7,CASSYFILREQYF
TRBV12-3/TRBV12-4,TRBJ2-3,CASSRNLAGGPDTQYF
TRBV11-3,TRBJ2-2,CASSYRTSGELFF
TRBV6-5,TRBJ2-3,CASSYSGPTDTQYF